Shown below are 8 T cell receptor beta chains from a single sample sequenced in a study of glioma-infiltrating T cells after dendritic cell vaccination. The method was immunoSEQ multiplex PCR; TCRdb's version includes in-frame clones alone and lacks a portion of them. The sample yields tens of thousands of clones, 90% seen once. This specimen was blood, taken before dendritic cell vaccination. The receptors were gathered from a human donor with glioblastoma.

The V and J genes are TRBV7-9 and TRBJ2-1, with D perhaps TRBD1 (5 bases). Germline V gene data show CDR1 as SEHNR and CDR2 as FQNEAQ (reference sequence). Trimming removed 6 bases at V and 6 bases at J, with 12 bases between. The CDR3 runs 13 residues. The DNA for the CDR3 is TGTGCCAGCAGGGGATCCAGGGTCAATGAGCAGTTCTTC. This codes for CASRGSRVNEQFF. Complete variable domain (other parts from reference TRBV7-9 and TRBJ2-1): DTGVSQNPRHKITKRGQNVTFRCDPISEHNRLYWYRQTLGQGPEFLTYFQNEAQLEKSRLLSDRFSAERPKGSFSTLEIQRTEQGDSAMYLCASRGSRVNEQFFGPGTRLTVL.

The CDR3 DNA sequence: TGTGCCAGCAGTTCCCGGACAGTTAGGGGTGAAAAACTGTTTTTT. Its protein is CASSSRTVRGEKLFF. The J gene is TRBJ1-4, the V gene TRBV27; D possibly corresponds to TRBD1 (6 bases). Germline-derived CDR1 and CDR2 are MNHEY and SMNVEV (reference sequence). CDR3 length equals 15 residues. V lost 4 bases and J 7 bases, leaving 16 bases between the germline ends.

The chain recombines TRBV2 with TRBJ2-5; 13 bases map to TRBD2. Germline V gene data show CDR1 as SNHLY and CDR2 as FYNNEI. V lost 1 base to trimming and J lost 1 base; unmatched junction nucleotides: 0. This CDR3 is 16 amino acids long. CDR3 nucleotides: TGTGCCAGCAGTGAAGGACTAGCGGGGGGCCAAGAGACCCAGTACTTC. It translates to CASSEGLAGGQETQYF.

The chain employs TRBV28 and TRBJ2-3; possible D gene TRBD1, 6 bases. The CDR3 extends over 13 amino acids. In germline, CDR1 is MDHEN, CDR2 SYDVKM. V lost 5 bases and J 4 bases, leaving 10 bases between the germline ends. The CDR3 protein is CASSKTGPDTQYF. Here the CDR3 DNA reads TGTGCCAGCAGTAAAACAGGGCCAGATACGCAGTATTTT.

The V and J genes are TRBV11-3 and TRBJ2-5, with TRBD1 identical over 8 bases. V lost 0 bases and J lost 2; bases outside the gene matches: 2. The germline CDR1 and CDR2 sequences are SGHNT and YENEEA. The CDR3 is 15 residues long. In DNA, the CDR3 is TGTGCCAGCAGCTTAGATAACAGGGGGCAAGAGACCCAGTACTTC. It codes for CASSLDNRGQETQYF.

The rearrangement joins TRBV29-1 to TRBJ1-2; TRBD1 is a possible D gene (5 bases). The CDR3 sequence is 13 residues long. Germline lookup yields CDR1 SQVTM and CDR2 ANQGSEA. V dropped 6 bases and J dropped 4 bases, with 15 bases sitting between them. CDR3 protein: CSVGGGEGYGYTF. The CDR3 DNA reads TGCAGCGTGGGGGGAGGGGAGGGCTATGGCTACACCTTC. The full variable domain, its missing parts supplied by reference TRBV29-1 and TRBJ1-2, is SAVISQKPSRDICQRGTSLTIQCQVDSQVTMMFWYRQQPGQSLTLIATANQGSEATYESGFVIDKFPISRPNLTFSTLTVSNMSPEDSSIYLCSVGGGEGYGYTFGSGTRLTVV.

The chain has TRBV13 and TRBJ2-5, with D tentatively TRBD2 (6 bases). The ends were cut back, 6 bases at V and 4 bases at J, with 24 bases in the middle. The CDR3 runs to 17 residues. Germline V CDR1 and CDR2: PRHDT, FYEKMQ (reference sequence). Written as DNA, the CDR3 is TGTGCCAGCAGGGAGGGGTTGCACGGCCCGCGCGGAGAGACCCAGTACTTC. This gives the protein CASREGLHGPRGETQYF.

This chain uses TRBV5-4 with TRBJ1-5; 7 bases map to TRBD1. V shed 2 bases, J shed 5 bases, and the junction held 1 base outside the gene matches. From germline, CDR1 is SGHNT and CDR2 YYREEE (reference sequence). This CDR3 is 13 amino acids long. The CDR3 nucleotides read TGTGCCAGCAGCTTCGACAGGGATCAGCCCCAGCATTTT. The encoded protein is CASSFDRDQPQHF.